This TCR beta chain originates from a study of long-term antiretroviral therapy in people with HIV. An immunoSEQ assay, version v3.0, was performed at survey level. TCRdb's table, derived via immunoSEQ multiplex PCR, lists solely in-frame clones and lacks some. The table records about 18,000 clones, roughly 91% of them present only once. The V gene end was trimmed by 5 bases and the J gene end by 2 bases; junction bases not matched to a gene: 5. The CDR3 is 15 residues long. CDR1 and CDR2 from the germline V gene are SGHVS and FNYEAQ. The chain joins TRBV7-6 to TRBJ2-2; 7 bases are shared with TRBD1. The sample consisted of unsorted PBMCs, taken 3 years after starting antiretroviral therapy. This TCR was sampled from a man aged 50 to 59 with HIV. The chain's CDR3 is CASSPGQPNTGELFF. CDR3 DNA: TGTGCCAGCAGCCCGGGACAGCCCAACACCGGGGAGCTGTTTTTT.